Listed below are T cell receptor beta chains from one sample, sequenced in a study of blood T cell repertoires in COVID-19. Using immunoSEQ multiplex PCR, the repertoire was profiled, and TCRdb retains in-frame clones only, with some absent. The sample holds approximately 230,000 clones, roughly 88% seen once. Specimen: peripheral blood. The receptors originated from an elderly man with acute or convalescent COVID-19. Both conserved end residues are part of each CDR3. A D gene is named only where the DNA matches it firmly. A row's size may be missing; if present it is once, few, many or a size class.

>.|TRBJ1-6|TRBV5-6|.
CASSLRVGSSYNSPLHF
TGTGCCAGCAGCTTGAGGGTCGGGAGCTCCTATAATTCACCCCTCCACTTT
>.|TRBJ2-2|TRBV9|TRBD2
CASSAGLVVTGELFF
TGTGCCAGCAGCGCGGGACTAGTAGTTACCGGGGAGCTGTTTTTT
>.|TRBJ1-5|TRBV10-3|.
CATSRGGEGQPQHF
TGTGCCACTAGTCGAGGGGGGGAGGGTCAGCCCCAGCATTTT
>.|TRBJ2-1|TRBV6-5|TRBD2
CASSRLAGSEQFF
TGTGCCAGCAGTCGGCTAGCGGGGAGTGAGCAGTTCTTC
>.|TRBJ2-7|TRBV4-3|TRBD2
CASSQDAGGINEQYF
TGCGCCAGCAGCCAAGATGCGGGAGGGATTAACGAGCAGTACTTC
>.|TRBJ2-7|TRBV6-5|TRBD2
CASSYTRTSGTYEQYF
TGTGCCAGCAGTTACACCCGGACTAGCGGGACCTACGAGCAGTACTTC
>.|TRBJ2-7|TRBV28|TRBD1
CASSLGTGGYEQYF
TGTGCCAGCAGTTTGGGGACAGGGGGGTACGAGCAGTACTTC
>.|TRBJ2-2|TRBV7-2|.
CASPPGAMNTGELFF
TGTGCCAGCCCCCCGGGAGCGATGAACACCGGGGAGCTGTTTTTT
>.|TRBJ1-2|TRBV28|.
CASTLQGITGYTF
TGTGCCAGCACCCTACAGGGAATTACCGGCTACACCTTC
>.|TRBJ2-1|TRBV7-6|TRBD2
CASSFGTSGGRYEQFF
TGTGCCAGCAGCTTTGGGACTAGCGGGGGCCGCTATGAGCAGTTCTTC
>.|TRBJ2-1|TRBV7-3|.
CASSSRTGVTYNEQFF
TGTGCCAGCAGCTCGAGAACAGGCGTAACCTACAATGAGCAGTTCTTC
>.|TRBJ1-1|TRBV28|.
CASRLLSPNTEAFF
TGTGCCAGCAGATTGCTTAGTCCGAACACTGAAGCTTTCTTT
>.|TRBJ1-2|TRBV24-1|TRBD1
CATSDSGTGGSAFF
TGTGCCACCAGTGATTCCGGGACAGGGGGCAGCGCCTTCTTC
>.|TRBJ2-5|TRBV27|.
CASSLRARGFQETQYF
TGTGCCAGCAGTTTACGTGCGCGCGGGTTTCAGGAGACCCAGTACTTC
>.|TRBJ1-4|TRBV7-2|TRBD1
CASSSTGATNEKLFF
TGTGCCAGCAGCTCGACAGGGGCAACTAATGAAAAACTGTTTTTT
>few|TRBJ1-2|TRBV9|TRBD1
CASSVSHAGGDYGYTF
TGTGCCAGCAGCGTAAGTCACGCAGGGGGCGACTATGGCTACACCTTC
>.|TRBJ2-2|TRBV28|.
CASSRDFTGELFF
TGTGCCAGCAGCCGGGACTTCACCGGGGAGCTGTTTTTT
>.|TRBJ2-7|TRBV18|.
CASSPPSSGTYEQYF
TGTGCCAGCTCACCACCGTCCAGCGGAACCTACGAGCAGTACTTC
>.|TRBJ1-4|TRBV18|.
CASSVGSRANEKLFF
TGTGCCAGCTCCGTGGGATCCAGGGCTAATGAAAAACTGTTTTTT
>.|TRBJ1-1|TRBV28|.
CASSSPAGRTEAFF
TGTGCCAGCAGTTCGCCAGCGGGGCGGACTGAAGCTTTCTTT
>.|TRBJ1-5|TRBV5-1|.
CASSLSGGEQPQHF
TGCGCCAGCAGCTTGTCGGGGGGAGAACAGCCCCAGCATTTT
>.|TRBJ2-4|TRBV27|.
CASSDSGIQYF
TGTGCCAGCAGTGATTCGGGCATTCAGTACTTC
>.|TRBJ2-7|TRBV2|.
CASRGFGVSYEQYF
TGTGCCAGCAGAGGGTTCGGGGTCTCCTACGAGCAGTACTTC
>.|TRBJ1-1|TRBV6-5|.
CASIQTGSNTEAFF
TGTGCCAGCATTCAAACAGGGTCGAACACTGAAGCTTTCTTT
>few|TRBJ1-3|TRBV29-1|.
CSVVENRENAIYF
TGCAGCGTTGTCGAGAACAGGGAAAATGCCATATATTTT
>.|TRBJ1-4|TRBV12-5|.
CASGPVGEKLFF
TGTGCTAGTGGCCCAGTCGGGGAAAAACTGTTTTTT
>.|TRBJ2-2|TRBV6-2/TRBV6-3|.
CASSSTGPGTGELFF
TGTGCCAGCAGTTCAACAGGGCCCGGGACCGGGGAGCTGTTTTTT
>few|TRBJ1-5|TRBV28|TRBD1
CASSMVTGGASNQPQHF
TGTGCCAGCAGCATGGTCACAGGGGGCGCGAGCAATCAGCCCCAGCATTTT
>.|TRBJ2-1|TRBV7-6|TRBD2
CASSELALSLVHEQFF
TGTGCCAGCAGCGAACTAGCGTTGAGCTTAGTCCATGAGCAGTTCTTC
>once|TRBJ1-1|TRBV9|.
CASSGQQNTEAFF
TGTGCCAGCAGCGGTCAACAGAACACTGAAGCTTTCTTT
>.|TRBJ2-7|TRBV6-2/TRBV6-3|TRBD1
CASSRQGSYEQYF
TGTGCCAGCAGTCGACAGGGCTCCTACGAGCAGTACTTC
>.|TRBJ2-5|TRBV7-9|.
CASSFQNSGETQYF
TGTGCCAGCAGCTTTCAAAATTCGGGAGAGACCCAGTACTTC
>.|TRBJ1-5|TRBV7-9|.
CASSNRDRQPQHF
TGTGCCAGCAGCAACAGGGATAGACAGCCCCAGCATTTT
>few|TRBJ2-7|TRBV6-5|.
CASVQTTGTIYEQYF
TGTGCCAGCGTCCAAACCACAGGGACCATCTACGAGCAGTACTTC
>few|TRBJ1-1|TRBV5-1|.
CASSSWYGAFF
TGCGCCAGCAGCTCGTGGTACGGAGCTTTCTTT
>.|TRBJ2-1|TRBV7-9|TRBD2
CASSFLAGGGEQFF
TGTGCCAGCAGCTTCTTAGCGGGGGGAGGGGAGCAGTTCTTC
>few|TRBJ2-3|TRBV14|TRBD2
CASSQRSGAGTDTQYF
TGTGCCAGCAGCCAACGGAGCGGGGCGGGCACAGATACGCAGTATTTT
>.|TRBJ1-2|TRBV3-1/TRBV3-2|.
CASSQGRLYTF
TGTGCCAGCAGCCAAGGGAGACTTTACACCTTC
>few|TRBJ2-7|TRBV29-1|TRBD2
CSVEGGGAPYEQYF
TGCAGCGTTGAGGGCGGGGGGGCTCCCTACGAGCAGTACTTC
>few|TRBJ1-4|TRBV21-1|.
CASSAGTGGFF
TGTGCCAGCAGCGCCGGGACAGGGGGCTTTTTT
>few|TRBJ1-2|TRBV18|.
CASSPGQGNGYTF
TGTGCCAGCTCACCAGGGCAGGGGAATGGCTACACCTTC
>.|TRBJ2-7|TRBV6-5|.
CASSRRGSYEQYF
TGTGCCAGCAGTCGAAGGGGATCCTACGAGCAGTACTTC
>.|TRBJ2-1|TRBV19|.
CASSASGLYNEQFF
TGTGCCAGTAGTGCCTCGGGACTGTACAATGAGCAGTTCTTC
>.|TRBJ2-7|TRBV5-4|TRBD1
CASSWSRDRYEQYF
TGTGCCAGCAGCTGGTCCCGGGACAGATACGAGCAGTACTTC
>.|TRBJ2-1|TRBV5-1|.
CASKEPGIYNEQFF
TGCGCCAGCAAGGAGCCAGGGATCTACAATGAGCAGTTCTTC
>.|TRBJ1-3|TRBV10-3|TRBD1
CAINRDRSSGNTIYF
TGTGCCATCAACCGGGACAGGAGCTCTGGAAACACCATATATTTT
>.|TRBJ2-2|TRBV6-6|.
CASKISGDTGELFF
TGTGCCAGCAAAATTTCAGGTGACACCGGGGAGCTGTTTTTT
>.|TRBJ1-4|TRBV6-6|.
CASRQDRQQNEKLFF
TGTGCCAGCAGGCAAGACAGGCAACAGAATGAAAAACTGTTTTTT
>.|TRBJ2-7|TRBV7-2|TRBD2
CASSPSGPSYEQYF
TGTGCCAGCAGTCCTAGCGGGCCCTCCTACGAGCAGTACTTC
>.|TRBJ2-5|TRBV5-1|.
CASSLALNRETQYF
TGCGCCAGCAGCTTGGCCCTGAATAGAGAGACCCAGTACTTC
>.|TRBJ1-4|TRBV6-5|.
CASSTDRQYEKLFF
TGTGCCAGCAGTACCGACAGACAATATGAAAAACTGTTTTTT
>.|TRBJ2-3|TRBV7-3|TRBD1
CASSSTRTGGTDTQYF
TGTGCCAGCAGCTCAACCCGGACAGGGGGCACAGATACGCAGTATTTT
>.|TRBJ2-3|TRBV29-1|.
CSVEGRDLSTDTQYF
TGCAGCGTTGAAGGGAGGGATCTTAGCACAGATACGCAGTATTTT
>.|TRBJ1-5|TRBV19|TRBD1
CASRDSYNSNQPQHF
TGTGCCAGTCGGGACAGCTATAATAGCAATCAGCCCCAGCATTTT
>.|TRBJ2-2|TRBV19|TRBD1
CASSIGTGGVTGELFF
TGTGCCAGTAGTATCGGGACAGGGGGTGTTACCGGGGAGCTGTTTTTT
>few|TRBJ2-3|TRBV11-1|.
CASSLRQLDTDTQYF
TGTGCCAGCAGCTTGAGACAGCTCGATACAGATACGCAGTATTTT
>.|TRBJ2-1|TRBV29-1|.
CSVEKFQGNNEQFF
TGCAGCGTTGAAAAGTTCCAGGGCAACAATGAGCAGTTCTTC
>.|TRBJ2-7|TRBV2|TRBD2
CASRERESAYEQYF
TGTGCCAGCAGGGAGCGGGAGTCCGCCTACGAGCAGTACTTC